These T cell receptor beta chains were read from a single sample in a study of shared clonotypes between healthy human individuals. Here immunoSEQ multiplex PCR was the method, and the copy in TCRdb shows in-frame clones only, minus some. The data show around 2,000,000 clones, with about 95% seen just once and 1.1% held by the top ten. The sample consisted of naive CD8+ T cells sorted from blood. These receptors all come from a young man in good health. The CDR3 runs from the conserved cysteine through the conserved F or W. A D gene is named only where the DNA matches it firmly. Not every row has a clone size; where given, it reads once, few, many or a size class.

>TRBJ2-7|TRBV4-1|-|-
CASSQDRMSSYEQYF
TGCGCCAGCAGCCAAGACAGGATGAGCTCCTACGAGCAGTACTTC
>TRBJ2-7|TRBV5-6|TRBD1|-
CASNPTGGSEQYF
TGTGCCAGCAACCCTACAGGGGGATCCGAGCAGTACTTC
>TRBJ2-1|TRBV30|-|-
CAWSGDTGSNEQFF
TGTGCCTGGAGTGGGGACACGGGGTCTAATGAGCAGTTCTTC
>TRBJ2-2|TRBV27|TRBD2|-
CASGYGTSTGELFF
TGTGCCAGCGGCTATGGGACTAGCACCGGGGAGCTGTTTTTT
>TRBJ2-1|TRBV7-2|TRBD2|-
CASSLEMTSGYNEQFF
TGTGCCAGCAGCTTAGAGATGACTAGCGGTTACAATGAGCAGTTCTTC
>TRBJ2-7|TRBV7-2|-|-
CASSRLLGISSYEQYF
TGTGCCAGCAGCCGACTGTTGGGAATCAGCTCCTACGAGCAGTACTTC
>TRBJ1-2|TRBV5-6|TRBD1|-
CASSLADRWGSDYGYTF
TGTGCCAGCAGCTTGGCGGACAGGTGGGGGTCAGACTATGGCTACACCTTC
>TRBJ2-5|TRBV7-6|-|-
CASSLFVFGSQETQYF
TGTGCCAGCAGCTTATTCGTATTCGGCTCTCAAGAGACCCAGTACTTC
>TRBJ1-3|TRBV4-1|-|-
CASSQDSGASGNTIYF
TGCGCCAGCAGCCAAGACAGTGGCGCCTCTGGAAACACCATATATTTT
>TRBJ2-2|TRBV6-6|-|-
CASSSLVRVNGELFF
TGTGCCAGCAGTTCCCTCGTCAGGGTTAACGGGGAGCTGTTTTTT
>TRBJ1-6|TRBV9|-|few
CASSAQYYNSPLHF
TGTGCCAGCAGCGCACAGTATTATAATTCACCCCTCCACTTT
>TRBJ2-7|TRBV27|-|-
CASSPGPYEQYF
TGTGCCAGCAGTCCAGGACCGTACGAGCAGTACTTC
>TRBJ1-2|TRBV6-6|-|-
CASGGDGGLLNYGYTF
TGTGCCAGCGGTGGGGATGGGGGTCTTCTTAACTATGGCTACACCTTC
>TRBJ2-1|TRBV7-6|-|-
CASSASGAYNEQFF
TGTGCCAGCAGCGCCTCAGGGGCTTACAATGAGCAGTTCTTC
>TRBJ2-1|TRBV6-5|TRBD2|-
CASSLLAGGPNEQFF
TGTGCCAGCAGTTTACTAGCGGGAGGGCCGAATGAGCAGTTCTTC
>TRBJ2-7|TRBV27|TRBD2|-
CASSLSRAGNEQYF
TGTGCCAGCAGTTTATCGCGAGCGGGGAACGAGCAGTACTTC
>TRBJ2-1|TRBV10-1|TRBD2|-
CASSELSAGEAEQFF
TGCGCCAGCAGTGAGCTATCAGCGGGAGAAGCTGAGCAGTTCTTC
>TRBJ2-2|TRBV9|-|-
CASSLGGGTGELFF
TGTGCCAGCAGCCTAGGGGGAGGGACCGGGGAGCTGTTTTTT
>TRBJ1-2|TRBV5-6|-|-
CASSSDTGTPSSPNYGYTF
TGTGCCAGCAGCTCTGACACCGGGACACCTTCTTCCCCCAACTATGGCTACACCTTC
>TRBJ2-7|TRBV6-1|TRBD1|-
CASSDDVEITGGFIEGEQYF
TGTGCCAGCAGTGACGACGTCGAAATTACAGGGGGCTTCATAGAAGGGGAGCAGTACTTC
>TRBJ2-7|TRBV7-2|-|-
CASSSQWSYEQYF
TGTGCCAGCAGTTCCCAGTGGTCCTACGAGCAGTACTTC
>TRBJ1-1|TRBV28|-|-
CASSLSIGGNTEAFF
TGTGCCAGCAGTTTATCCATCGGGGGGAACACTGAAGCTTTCTTT
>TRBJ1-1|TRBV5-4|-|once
CASRGFQTEAFF
TGTGCCAGCAGGGGGTTTCAAACTGAAGCTTTCTTT
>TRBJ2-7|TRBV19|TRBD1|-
CASSQGQSYEQYF
TGTGCCAGTAGTCAGGGACAGTCCTACGAGCAGTACTTC
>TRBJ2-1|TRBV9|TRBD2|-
CASSVDSSGIYNEQFF
TGTGCCAGCAGCGTAGATTCTAGCGGGATTTACAATGAGCAGTTCTTC
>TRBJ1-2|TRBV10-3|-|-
CAISESRVAGEDGYTF
TGTGCCATCAGTGAGTCGCGGGTGGCAGGGGAAGATGGCTACACCTTC
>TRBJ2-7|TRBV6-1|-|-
CASSLDSTYEQYF
TGTGCCAGCAGTCTAGACAGTACCTACGAGCAGTACTTC